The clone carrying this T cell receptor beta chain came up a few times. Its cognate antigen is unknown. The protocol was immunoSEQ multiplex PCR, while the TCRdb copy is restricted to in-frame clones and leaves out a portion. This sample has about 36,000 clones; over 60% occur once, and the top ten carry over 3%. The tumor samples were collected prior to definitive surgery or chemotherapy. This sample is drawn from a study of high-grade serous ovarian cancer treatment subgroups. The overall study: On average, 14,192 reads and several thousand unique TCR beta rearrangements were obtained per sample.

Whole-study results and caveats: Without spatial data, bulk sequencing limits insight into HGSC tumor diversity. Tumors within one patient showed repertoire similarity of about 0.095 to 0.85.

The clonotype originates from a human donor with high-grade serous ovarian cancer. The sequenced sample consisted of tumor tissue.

CDR3: CASSYPSGGYTF. The CDR3 DNA sequence: TGTGCCAGCAGTTACCCCTCGGGTGGCTACACCTTC. The rearrangement links TRBV6-5 to TRBJ1-2, with D unresolved. The CDR3 covers 12 residues. The V end was cut by 2 bases, the J end by 7 bases, with 8 bases between. Germline assignment: CDR1 MNHEY and CDR2 SVGAGI.